This T cell receptor beta chain was observed in a study of liver allograft versus peripheral blood T cells. Study overall: Transplanted-liver and recipient peripheral blood T cell receptor repertoires were compared.

The CDR3 is made up of 15 amino acids. The germline V gene has CDR1 SGHDN and CDR2 FVKESK. V lost 1 base, J lost 0 bases, and 7 bases lay in between. A single record per CDR3 protein comes from TCRdb applying MiXCR to the reads. The repertoire has 8,500 or so distinct CDR3 sequences, 25% to 30% of them found once; the top ten carry about 7.7%. The study, taken as a whole, reports: It was reported that the T cell receptor repertoires found inside liver allografts differed from those that were detected in peripheral blood.

Within the sample, this clonotype is medium-sized (0.01 to 0.1%). Antigen specificity is unknown. The TCR sequence derives from a human patient who had a liver transplant. Some of the T cells may derive from the graft donor. The chain carries TRBV14 and TRBJ2-1; unclear D gene. The CDR3 loop reads CASSQGVISYNEQFF. CDR3 bases: TGTGCCAGCAGCCAAGGGGTGATCTCCTACAATGAGCAGTTCTTC. Supplemented by reference TRBV14 and TRBJ2-1, the full variable domain reads EAGVTQFPSHSVIEKGQTVTLRCDPISGHDNLYWYRRVMGKEIKFLLHFVKESKQDESGMPNNRFLAERTGGTYSTLKVQPAELEDSGVYFCASSQGVISYNEQFFGPGTRLTVL.